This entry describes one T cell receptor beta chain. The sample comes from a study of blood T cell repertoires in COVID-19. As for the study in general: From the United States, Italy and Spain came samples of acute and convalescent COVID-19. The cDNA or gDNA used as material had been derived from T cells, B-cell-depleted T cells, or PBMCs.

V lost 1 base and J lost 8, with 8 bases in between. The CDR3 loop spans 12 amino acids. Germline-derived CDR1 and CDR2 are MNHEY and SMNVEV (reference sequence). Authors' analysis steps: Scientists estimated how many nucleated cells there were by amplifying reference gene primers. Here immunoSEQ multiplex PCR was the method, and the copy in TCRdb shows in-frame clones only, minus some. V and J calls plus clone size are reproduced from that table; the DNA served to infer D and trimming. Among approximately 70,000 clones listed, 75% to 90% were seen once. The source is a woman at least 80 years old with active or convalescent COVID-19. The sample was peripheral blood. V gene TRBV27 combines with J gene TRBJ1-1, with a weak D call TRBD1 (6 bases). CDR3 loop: CASSLLQGEAFF. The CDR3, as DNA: TGTGCCAGCAGTTTATTACAGGGCGAAGCTTTCTTT.